The clone carrying this TCR beta chain was counted between two and nine times. Its antigen is undetermined. The source of the sample is a study of cytomegalovirus exposure and HLA in healthy donors. Background on the study: Within an early data release were roughly 83 million unique TCRs drawn from HLA-typed donors.

PCR was performed using 60 Vbeta and 13 Jbeta primers. Generated by immunoSEQ multiplex PCR, the TCRdb table keeps only in-frame clones and is missing some. The sample has fewer than 250,000 clones; 65% to 90% are singletons. General study findings and limits: Later analysis indicated greater clonal expansion among HLA-associated TCR beta chains than among equally common other chains. Reports state that TCR beta sequences accurately predicted most subjects' HLA-A and HLA-B alleles. A later analysis reported that several of the most significant clusters appeared to be linked to common viral pathogens, among them Epstein-Barr virus.

Trimming left V 4 bases short and J 1 base short, with 11 bases between. Germline loops: CDR1 LGHNA, CDR2 YNFKEQ. This CDR3 has 15 amino acids. This sequence was found in a girl aged 10 to 17 in good health and CMV-seronegative. The sample comprised PBMCs. The chain uses TRBV4-2 and TRBJ1-3; D unclear. The CDR3 DNA follows: TGTGCCAGCAGCCCGACTTTATCTTCTGGAAACACCATATATTTT. Amino acids: CASSPTLSSGNTIYF.